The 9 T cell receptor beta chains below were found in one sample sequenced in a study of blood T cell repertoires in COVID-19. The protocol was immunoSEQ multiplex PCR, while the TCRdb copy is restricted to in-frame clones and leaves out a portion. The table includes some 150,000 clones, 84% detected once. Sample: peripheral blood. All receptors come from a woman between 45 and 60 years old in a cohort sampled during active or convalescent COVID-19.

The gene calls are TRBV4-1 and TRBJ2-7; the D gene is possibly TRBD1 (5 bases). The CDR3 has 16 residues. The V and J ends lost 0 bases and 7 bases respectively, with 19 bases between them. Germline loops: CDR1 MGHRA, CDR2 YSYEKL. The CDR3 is CASSQDEQVTYGEQYF. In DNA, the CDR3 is TGCGCCAGCAGCCAAGATGAACAGGTGACCTACGGGGAGCAGTACTTC.

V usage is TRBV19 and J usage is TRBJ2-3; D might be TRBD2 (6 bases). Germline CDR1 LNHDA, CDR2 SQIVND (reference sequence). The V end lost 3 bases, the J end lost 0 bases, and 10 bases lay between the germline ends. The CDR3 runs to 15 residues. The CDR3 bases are TGTGCCAGTAGTATCGTACGGGGGAGCACAGATACGCAGTATTTT. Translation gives CASSIVRGSTDTQYF.

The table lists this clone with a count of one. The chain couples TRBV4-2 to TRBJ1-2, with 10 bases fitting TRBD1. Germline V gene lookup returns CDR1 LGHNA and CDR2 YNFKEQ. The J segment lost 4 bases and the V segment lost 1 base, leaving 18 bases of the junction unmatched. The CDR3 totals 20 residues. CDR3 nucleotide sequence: TGTGCCAGCAGCCAAGTTTTGAATATCCGGGACAGGGGATCGACCTATGGCTACACCTTC. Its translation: CASSQVLNIRDRGSTYGYTF.

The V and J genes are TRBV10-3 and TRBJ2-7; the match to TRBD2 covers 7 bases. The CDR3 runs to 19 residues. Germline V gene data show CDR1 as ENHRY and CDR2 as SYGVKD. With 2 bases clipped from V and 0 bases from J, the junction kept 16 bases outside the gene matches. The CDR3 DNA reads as TGTGCCATCAGTGAGGGTATCACGGGGGGATCTCTTAGCTCCTACGAGCAGTACTTC. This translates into CAISEGITGGSLSSYEQYF.

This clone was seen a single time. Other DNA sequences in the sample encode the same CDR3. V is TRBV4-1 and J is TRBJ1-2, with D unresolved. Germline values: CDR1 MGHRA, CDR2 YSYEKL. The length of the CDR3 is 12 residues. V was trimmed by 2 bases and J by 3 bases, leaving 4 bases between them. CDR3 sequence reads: CASSQTDYGYTF. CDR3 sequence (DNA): TGCGCCAGCAGCCAAACGGACTATGGCTACACCTTC.

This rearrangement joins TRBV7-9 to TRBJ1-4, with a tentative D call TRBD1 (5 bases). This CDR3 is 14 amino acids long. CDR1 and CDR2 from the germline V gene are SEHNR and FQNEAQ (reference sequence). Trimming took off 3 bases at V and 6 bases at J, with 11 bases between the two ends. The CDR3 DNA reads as TGTGCCAGCAGCTTGGGGCCCCTTTATGAAAAACTGTTTTTT. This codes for CASSLGPLYEKLFF.

The CDR3 coding sequence is TGTGCCAGCAGCTTAGGCGGGGACAGGGGTAACTATGGCTACACCTTC. Translation: CASSLGGDRGNYGYTF. This rearrangement joins TRBV7-9 to TRBJ1-2; 10 nucleotides align to TRBD1. Trimming at V came to 1 base and at J to 1 base, leaving 3 bases not matched to a gene. The CDR3 is 16 residues long. The germline gives CDR1 SEHNR, CDR2 FQNEAQ (reference sequence).

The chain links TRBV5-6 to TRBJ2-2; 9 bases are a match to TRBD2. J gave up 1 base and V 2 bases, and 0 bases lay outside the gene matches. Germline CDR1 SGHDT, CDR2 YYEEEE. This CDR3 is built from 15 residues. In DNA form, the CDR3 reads TGTGCCAGCAGCTTTAGCGGGGGGAACACCGGGGAGCTGTTTTTT. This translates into CASSFSGGNTGELFF.

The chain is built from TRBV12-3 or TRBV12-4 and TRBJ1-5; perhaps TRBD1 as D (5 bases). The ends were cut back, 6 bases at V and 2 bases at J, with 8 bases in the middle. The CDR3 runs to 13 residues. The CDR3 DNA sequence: TGTGCCAGCAGCAGGGAGGGCAATCAGCCCCAGCATTTT. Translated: CASSREGNQPQHF.